This TCR beta chain was sequenced during a study of beta chain features in type 1 diabetes. Losses at the gene ends were 2 bases for V and 7 bases for J; bases not matched to a gene: 5. This CDR3 is 16 amino acids long. CDR1 is MNHEY, CDR2 SVGAGI, per germline. The isolated RNA, all of it, was reverse transcribed, so expressed TCRB transcripts were what got sequenced. Sequencing was performed with immunoSEQ multiplex PCR; in TCRdb, only in-frame clones are kept and a portion is missing. The table has 300,000 to 400,000 clones, roughly 12% seen once. General study results and limits: Across all four CD4+ subsets, people with type 1 diabetes showed modestly shorter TCRB CDR3s. Naive, central memory and Treg TCRB repertoires seemed to resemble each other more closely in patients than they did in healthy donors.

A single heparinised draw of about 100 mL on average was taken per donor. This clone was counted a few times. What it binds is unknown. Sequencing was done on a sample of naive CD4+ T cells from blood. The rearrangement joins TRBV6-5 to TRBJ2-1; the match to TRBD2 covers 13 bases. The TCR sequence derives from a woman younger than 30 with type 1 diabetes. CDR3 in amino acids: CASSYLSTSGRNEQFF. The CDR3 DNA is TGTGCCAGCAGTTACCTTTCGACTAGCGGGAGGAATGAGCAGTTCTTC.